The 8 T cell receptor beta chains presented below share a single source sample, sequenced in a study of blood T cell repertoires in COVID-19. Profiling relied on immunoSEQ multiplex PCR, and the TCRdb table lists in-frame clones only, not all of them. The data contain about 310,000 clones, 75% to 90% of them singletons. What was sequenced was PBMCs or T cells enriched from blood (not recorded which). The receptors derive from a young man who had recovered from COVID-19.

The V and J genes are TRBV6-5 and TRBJ1-3, with TRBD1 identical over 7 bases. The CDR3 is made up of 15 amino acids. Germline-derived CDR1 and CDR2 are MNHEY and SVGAGI. After removal of 4 bases from V and 10 bases from J, the junction contained 13 bases not matched to a gene. The CDR3 protein is CASSSPTGARVTIYF. The DNA of the CDR3 is TGTGCCAGCAGTTCCCCCACAGGGGCCCGGGTGACCATATATTTT.

The J gene is TRBJ2-4, the V gene TRBV7-9; D is possibly TRBD1 (7 bases). The CDR3 covers 17 residues. Between the trimmed V and J ends, which lost 5 bases and 0 bases, there was a span of 17 bases. The V gene's germline CDR1 is SEHNR and CDR2 FQNEAQ (reference sequence). CDR3 in amino acids: CASSSHRGGVAKNIQYF. CDR3 coding DNA: TGTGCCAGCAGCAGCCACAGGGGCGGGGTAGCCAAAAACATTCAGTACTTC.

The chain links TRBV11-2 to TRBJ2-3; TRBD2 is a possible D gene (5 bases). Looked up from germline, CDR1 is SGHAT and CDR2 is FQNNGV. Trimming removed 4 bases from V and 4 bases from J, with 15 bases in between. The CDR3 runs 15 residues. The CDR3 region has the DNA TGTGCCAGCAGCTCAACCTTAGCGAGGGCAGATACGCAGTATTTT. It encodes CASSSTLARADTQYF. Full variable domain (outside the CDR3, taken from reference TRBV11-2 and TRBJ2-3): EAGVAQSPRYKIIEKRQSVAFWCNPISGHATLYWYQQILGQGPKLLIQFQNNGVVDDSQLPKDRFSAERLKGVDSTLKIQPAKLEDSAVYLCASSSTLARADTQYFGPGTRLTVL.

This rearrangement joins TRBV20-1 to TRBJ2-3; 8 bases agree with TRBD2. This CDR3 has 11 residues. CDR1 DFQATT and CDR2 SNEGSKA come from the germline V gene (reference sequence). The CDR3 nucleotides are TGCATAACGGGGGGGCAGAGGACGCAGTATTTT. Encoded protein: CITGGQRTQYF.

Only one count was recorded for this clone. The rearrangement links TRBV7-8 to TRBJ1-2; TRBD1 agrees at 10 bases. Trimming at V came to 4 bases and at J to 1 base, leaving 0 bases not matched to a gene. The V gene's germline CDR1 is SGHVS and CDR2 FQNEAQ. The CDR3 runs 14 residues. In nucleotides, the CDR3 is TGTGCCAGCAGCTGGGACAGGGGTAACTATGGCTACACCTTC. Protein sequence: CASSWDRGNYGYTF.

V is TRBV19 and J is TRBJ2-1, with D tentatively TRBD1 (6 bases). CDR1 and CDR2 (germline): LNHDA, SQIVND (reference sequence). V lost 1 base to trimming and J lost 4 bases, with 14 bases between them. The CDR3 consists of 16 residues. The CDR3 DNA sequence: TGTGCCAGTAGTATAGGGCAGGGGTCTTCGTACAATGAGCAGTTCTTC. Protein: CASSIGQGSSYNEQFF.

In nucleotides, the CDR3 is TGTGCCAGCAGCGTAGGGACAGGGGGCCAAGAGACCCAGTACTTC. Amino acid sequence: CASSVGTGGQETQYF. The chain has TRBV9 and TRBJ2-5, with TRBD1 identical over 10 bases. The CDR3 is 15 amino acids. J gave up 1 base and V 0 bases, and 0 bases lay outside the gene matches. Germline values: CDR1 SGDLS, CDR2 YYNGEE.

The V gene is TRBV2, the J gene TRBJ2-1; unclear D gene. Germline assignment: CDR1 SNHLY and CDR2 FYNNEI. CDR3 length: 11 amino acids. The CDR3 region has the DNA TGTGGGAGCGAATATTACAATGAGCAGTTCTTC. It specifies CGSEYYNEQFF.